This T cell receptor beta chain was identified in a study of long-term antiretroviral therapy in people with HIV. A remark on this clone: Its antigen remains unknown.

The CDR3 runs 11 residues. V lost 3 bases and J 11 bases, leaving 10 bases between the germline ends. Germline loops: CDR1 LGHNT, CDR2 FRNRAP. Findings and limits, study-wide: Post-ART diversity increased but stayed below transplant donor controls. Older ART regimens may have been in use when blood was drawn between the mid-2000s and the late 2010s. HIV repertoires spanned tighter CDR3 length ranges than controls did.

Runs used v3.0 of the immunoSEQ assay and were done at survey level. Per-sample targets for sequencing were roughly 40,000-55,000 T-cell genomes. Here immunoSEQ multiplex PCR was the method, and the copy in TCRdb shows in-frame clones only, minus some. The data contain 20,000 to 25,000 clones, about 92% of them singletons. The source is a woman in her forties or fifties with HIV. The material was unsorted PBMCs, obtained 4.4 years after starting antiretroviral therapy. The V gene is TRBV12-5, the J gene TRBJ1-1; no clear D gene. Here the CDR3 reads CASGFRQSAFF. CDR3 sequence (DNA): TGTGCTAGTGGTTTCCGGCAGTCGGCTTTCTTT.